What follows are 26 T cell receptor beta chains derived from one specimen sequenced in a study of molecular identifiers for immune sequencing clone quantification. A single record per CDR3 protein comes from TCRdb applying MiXCR to the PCR reads. The sample includes some 70,000 distinct CDR3 sequences, around 18% seen only once; the top ten take approximately 1.5%. Sequencing was performed on naive CD8+ T cells from blood, with Jurkat cell RNA spiked in. The sample's subset: FACS-sorted CD8+CD4-CCR7+CD45RA+ naive T cells. All receptors derive from a human donor in good health. Some libraries in this study had Jurkat cell RNA spiked in.

This clonotype was counted many times. This chain joins TRBV5-1 and TRBJ2-3; D gene uncertain. CDR1 and CDR2 (germline): SGHRS, YFSETQ. V was cut by 0 bases and J by 0 bases, with 8 bases left in between. This CDR3 spans 15 amino acids. The CDR3 is CASSLVGGSTDTQYF. In DNA, the CDR3 is TGCGCCAGCAGCTTGGTGGGCGGAAGCACAGATACGCAGTATTTT.

This clonotype was found a few times. An end of the junction differs from the germline gene, which may be a read error. The gene calls are TRBV12-3 or TRBV12-4 and TRBJ2-7; TRBD1 is a possible D gene (6 bases). The CDR3 consists of 13 residues. CDR3 protein: CAGSSGHPYEQYF. The DNA for the CDR3 is TGTGCCGGCAGTTCGGGACACCCCTACGAGCAGTACTTC.

The V gene is TRBV27, the J gene TRBJ2-7, with D possibly being TRBD1 or TRBD2 (5 bases each). The CDR3 extends over 14 amino acids. V lost 6 bases and J lost 1, with 13 bases in between. CDR1 and CDR2 from the germline V gene are MNHEY and SMNVEV (reference sequence). CDR3 residues: CASSLGTLSYEQYF. CDR3 nucleotide sequence: TGTGCCAGCAGCCTCGGGACCCTATCCTACGAGCAGTACTTC.

Remarks on this clonotype: One junction end disagrees with the germline gene, perhaps due to a read error. The rearrangement links TRBV12-3 or TRBV12-4 to TRBJ2-6, with D perhaps TRBD2 (6 bases). The CDR3 is 16 amino acids. This CDR3 reads CAIDTGTGFGANALTF. CDR3 DNA: TGTGCCATCGATACCGGGACTGGGTTCGGGGCCAACGCCCTGACTTTC.

A few counts support this clonotype. V and J are TRBV6-5 and TRBJ1-1; a weak D match, TRBD1 (6 bases). The germline V gene encodes CDR1 MNHEY and CDR2 SVGAGI. The CDR3 extends over 13 amino acids. V was shortened by 2 bases and J by 10 bases, with 14 bases between the two germline ends. As DNA, the CDR3 is TGTGCCAGCAGTTACGGGCAGGGGCTTGGAGCTTTCTTT. This sequence encodes CASSYGQGLGAFF.

This clonotype was seen at least ten times. This chain connects TRBV10-3 to TRBJ1-5, with D unresolved. The CDR3 loop spans 11 amino acids. Germline loops: CDR1 ENHRY, CDR2 SYGVKD. Trimming took off 2 bases at V and 6 bases at J, with 2 bases between the two ends. The chain's CDR3 is CAISESQPQHF. The CDR3, as DNA: TGTGCCATCAGTGAGAGTCAGCCCCAGCATTTT.

The chain couples TRBV5-4 to TRBJ2-2, with D uncertain. This CDR3 is built from 14 residues. Germline-derived CDR1 and CDR2 are SGHNT and YYREEE (reference sequence). V was clipped by 2 bases and J by 3 bases, with 8 bases between them. The chain's CDR3 is CASSLRLYTGELFF. The CDR3, as DNA: TGTGCCAGCAGCTTACGACTTTACACCGGGGAGCTGTTTTTT.

V is TRBV19 and J is TRBJ1-5; the D is unclear. The CDR3 totals 14 residues. V lost 6 bases to trimming and J lost 4 bases, with 13 bases between them. Germline loops: CDR1 LNHDA, CDR2 SQIVND (reference sequence). DNA of the CDR3: TGTGCCAGTAGGGGAACGCAGGAAAATCAGCCCCAGCATTTT. It specifies CASRGTQENQPQHF.

In regard to this clonotype: The conserved phenylalanine or tryptophan is not found at the CDR3 terminus, so this likely reflects a read error. The chain is built from TRBV28 and TRBJ2-1, with D possibly being TRBD2 (5 bases). Germline CDR1 reads MDHEN; CDR2 reads SYDVKM. The CDR3 consists of 12 residues. V was pared by 0 bases and J by 12 bases, with 9 bases between. The CDR3 nucleotides read TGTGCCAGCAGTTTATGGAGGGCGGGGCAGTTCTGC. The encoded protein is CASSLWRAGQFC.

This clonotype was seen ten or more times. The gene calls are TRBV4-2 and TRBJ2-7, with D possibly being TRBD1 or TRBD2 (5 bases each). Germline CDR1 is LGHNA and CDR2 is YNFKEQ. Trimming took 0 bases from V and 6 from J, leaving 18 bases between them. The CDR3 extends over 16 amino acids. DNA for the CDR3: TGTGCCAGCAGCCAAGAGGGGCAGGTCGGGACCTTCGAGCAGTACTTC. The encoded protein is CASSQEGQVGTFEQYF.

With regard to this clonotype: It may be a read error: a sequence one base away is much more abundant. V gene TRBV12-5 combines with J gene TRBJ2-1, with D hard to call. The J call may be faulty, since TRBJ2-7 better matches the DNA end. Germline CDR1 is LGHNT and CDR2 is FRNRAP. The CDR3 loop spans 12 amino acids. The CDR3 nucleotides are TGTGCTAGTGGTTCTGAGTACAATGAGCAGTACTTC. Its protein product is CASGSEYNEQYF.

Concerning this clonotype: This could be a read error, since a much larger clone is one nucleotide away. This chain uses TRBV6-1 with TRBJ2-7; D assignment may be TRBD1 or TRBD2 (6 bases each). This CDR3 is built from 14 residues. Germline CDR1 MNHNS, CDR2 SASEGT. DNA for the CDR3: TGTGCCCGCAGTGACTATGGGGGGCCCTACGAGCAGTACTTC. As protein: CARSDYGGPYEQYF.

This clonotype has a count of ten or more. The V call is TRBV6-5, the J call TRBJ2-4; possibly TRBD1 for D (6 bases). Trimming cost V 8 bases and J 0 bases, with 14 bases left between them. The V gene's germline CDR1 is MNHEY and CDR2 SVGAGI. The CDR3 has 15 amino acids. The CDR3 DNA follows: TGTGCCAGCTCAGGACAGCCGCTAGCCAAAAACATTCAGTACTTC. Translated, it gives CASSGQPLAKNIQYF.

This clonotype has ten or more counts. V gene TRBV20-1 combines with J gene TRBJ2-3; 15 bases line up with TRBD2. The CDR3 sequence is 18 residues long. Germline V lookup: CDR1 DFQATT, CDR2 SNEGSKA (reference sequence). With 3 bases clipped from V and 4 bases from J, the junction kept 11 bases outside the gene matches. The CDR3: CSASGLAGGPLTSDTQYF. DNA for the CDR3: TGCAGTGCTAGCGGACTAGCGGGAGGGCCTCTGACATCAGATACGCAGTATTTT.

This clonotype was seen at least ten times. The chain is built from TRBV27 and TRBJ1-5, with D unresolved. Deletions cut 6 bases from V and 6 bases from J, with 12 bases between. CDR1 is MNHEY, CDR2 SMNVEV, per germline (reference sequence). The CDR3 loop spans 13 amino acids. Here the CDR3 DNA reads TGTGCCAGCAGCTTGGGAGAGGGTCAGCCCCAGCATTTT. It is translated as CASSLGEGQPQHF.

Worth noting for this clonotype: Just one base apart from a much larger clone, this may be a read error. The chain recombines TRBV27 with TRBJ1-5, with D unclear. Trimming stripped 4 bases from V and 6 bases from J, with 10 bases between. Germline-derived CDR1 and CDR2 are MNHEY and SMNVEV (reference sequence). The length of the CDR3 is 13 residues. The CDR3 loop reads CASSYLGTQPQHF. DNA of the CDR3: TGTGCCAGCAGTTACCTAGGAACTCAGCCCCAGCATTTT.

This clonotype was counted ten times or more. The chain is built from TRBV25-1 and TRBJ2-7; tentatively, D is TRBD2 (6 bases). Germline values: CDR1 MGHDK, CDR2 SYGVNS. The V end was cut by 10 bases, the J end by 6 bases, with 13 bases between. The CDR3 consists of 11 residues. DNA for the CDR3: TGTGCCACCCTACTGGGGGGCGAGCAGTACTTC. Translating it yields CATLLGGEQYF.

The sample holds many counts of this clonotype. The chain links TRBV6-5 to TRBJ2-3, with 11 bases matching TRBD2. There are 18 residues in the CDR3. Looked up from germline, CDR1 is MNHEY and CDR2 is SVGAGI. The trim removed 2 bases at V and 2 bases at J, leaving 9 bases unmatched. The CDR3 reads CASSYRMGLAAFTDTQYF. The CDR3 DNA is TGTGCCAGCAGTTACCGCATGGGACTAGCGGCATTCACAGATACGCAGTATTTT.

A remark on this clonotype: The CDR3 ends on some other residue instead of the conserved phenylalanine or tryptophan, so this is likely a read error. This rearrangement joins TRBV6-5 to TRBJ2-7; 8 bases line up with TRBD2. Germline trimming cut 6 bases from V and 9 bases from J; bases unmatched to any gene: 16. This CDR3 region has 15 residues. Germline V gives CDR1 MNHEY, CDR2 SVGAGI. This chain's CDR3 is CASSFTGLAVEGQYL. In nucleotides, the CDR3 is TGTGCCAGCAGCTTCACCGGACTAGCAGTAGAGGGGCAGTACCTC.

This chain joins TRBV12-5 and TRBJ1-2, with D unclear. Trimming pared 5 bases from V and 6 bases from J, leaving 13 bases between. From germline, CDR1 is LGHNT and CDR2 FRNRAP. CDR3 length: 13 amino acids. CDR3 bases: TGTGCTAGTGGTCCTCGAGGTTGGAATGGCTACACCTTC. This translates into CASGPRGWNGYTF.

This clonotype has ten or more counts. The chain joins TRBV4-1 to TRBJ2-7, with D possibly being TRBD1 or TRBD2 (5 bases each). Trimming removed 0 bases from V and 2 bases from J, with 17 bases in between. The CDR3 covers 17 residues. Germline V gene data show CDR1 as MGHRA and CDR2 as YSYEKL. The CDR3 region has the DNA TGCGCCAGCAGCCAAGAATGGGGGATTTGGGAGACCTACGAGCAGTACTTC. This encodes CASSQEWGIWETYEQYF.

This clonotype was counted many times. The V call is TRBV6-5, the J call TRBJ2-7; D not certain. V gave up 0 bases and J gave up 7 bases, with 10 bases separating them. CDR3 size: 13 residues. Germline V gives CDR1 MNHEY, CDR2 SVGAGI. DNA of the CDR3: TGTGCCAGCAGTTACTCGACGGCTGGGGAGCAGTACTTC. It codes for CASSYSTAGEQYF.

This clonotype was detected only once. The junction departs from the called germline gene at one end, perhaps through a read error. The V and J genes are TRBV9 and TRBJ2-7; D remains unclear. Per germline, CDR1 SGDLS and CDR2 YYNGEE. The CDR3 has 14 amino acids. CDR3 bases: TGTGCCAGCAGCGTACTCTCATCCGCCTATGAGCAGTACTTC. Translating gives CASSVLSSAYEQYF.

This clonotype came up many times. This chain connects TRBV12-3 or TRBV12-4 to TRBJ1-1; 10 bases are shared with TRBD1. This CDR3 region has 17 residues. V was clipped by 6 bases and J by 0 bases; unmatched bases: 10. This chain's CDR3 is CASSSKPGQGMNTEAFF. In DNA, the CDR3 is TGTGCCAGCAGCAGCAAGCCGGGACAGGGGATGAACACTGAAGCTTTCTTT.

A note on this clonotype: This is likely a read error, given that the CDR3 carries no conserved phenylalanine or tryptophan at its end. The chain is built from TRBV27 and TRBJ2-1; weak D call: TRBD1 (5 bases). Per the germline V gene, CDR1 is MNHEY and CDR2 is SMNVEV (reference sequence). V lost 2 bases and J 10 bases, leaving 15 bases between the germline ends. The CDR3 loop spans 14 amino acids. CDR3 protein: CASSLVGTGREQFS. CDR3 nucleotide sequence: TGTGCCAGCAGTTTAGTGGGAACAGGCCGAGAGCAGTTCTCC.

This clonotype was counted many times. The chain is built from TRBV7-8 and TRBJ2-1, with 9 bases lining up with TRBD2. The germline V gene has CDR1 SGHVS and CDR2 FQNEAQ. J lost 0 bases, V lost 4 bases, and 16 bases had no gene match. CDR3 length: 20 residues. CDR3 DNA: TGTGCCAGCAGCTACCCGAGGGTCGCTAGCGGGATCAGCTCCTACAATGAGCAGTTCTTC. Encoded protein: CASSYPRVASGISSYNEQFF.